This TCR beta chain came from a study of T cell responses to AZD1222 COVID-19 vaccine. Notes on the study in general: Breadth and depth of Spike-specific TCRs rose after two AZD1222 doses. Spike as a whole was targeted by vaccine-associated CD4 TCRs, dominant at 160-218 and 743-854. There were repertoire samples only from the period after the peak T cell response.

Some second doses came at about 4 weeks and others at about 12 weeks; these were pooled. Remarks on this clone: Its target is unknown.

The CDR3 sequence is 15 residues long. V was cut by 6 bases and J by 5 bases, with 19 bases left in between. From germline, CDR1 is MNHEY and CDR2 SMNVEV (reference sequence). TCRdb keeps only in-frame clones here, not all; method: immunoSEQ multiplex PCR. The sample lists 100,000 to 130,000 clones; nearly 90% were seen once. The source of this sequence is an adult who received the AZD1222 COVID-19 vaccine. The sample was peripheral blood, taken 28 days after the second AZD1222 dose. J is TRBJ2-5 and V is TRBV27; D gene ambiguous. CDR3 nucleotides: TGTGCCAGCAGCTCCCCGGGCCCGGTGGGGGAGACCCAGTACTTC. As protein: CASSSPGPVGETQYF.